Each of the 6 T cell receptor beta chains below was sequenced from the same sample in a study of shared clonotypes between healthy human individuals. Data came from immunoSEQ multiplex PCR; TCRdb stores just in-frame clones and leaves some out. The top ten clones hold 0.2% to 0.25% of a sample with about 800,000 clones, 96% of them seen once. Cells designated naive CD8 were CD45RO-negative and were positively selected for CCR7, with terminally differentiated effector memory CD45RA+ cells excluded. Sequencing was performed on naive CD8+ T cells sorted from blood. These receptors were collected from a young man in good health.

The rearrangement joins TRBV20-1 to TRBJ1-1; D ambiguous. The V end was cut by 6 bases, the J end by 5 bases, with 10 bases between. The CDR3 length is 11 residues. The germline V gene has CDR1 DFQATT and CDR2 SNEGSKA (reference sequence). Here the CDR3 DNA reads TGCAGTGCCGGTAGCGGTACTGAAGCTTTCTTT. This sequence encodes CSAGSGTEAFF.

This sequence joins TRBV6-6 and TRBJ2-7; TRBD2 aligns across 7 bases. J lost 3 bases, V lost 0 bases, and 2 bases had no gene match. This CDR3 is 14 amino acids long. Germline assignment: CDR1 MNHNY and CDR2 SVGAGI (reference sequence). CDR3 amino acids: CASSYSAGDYEQYF. The DNA for the CDR3 is TGTGCCAGCAGTTACTCGGCGGGAGACTACGAGCAGTACTTC.

This chain links TRBV19 with TRBJ1-4; D is perhaps TRBD1 (5 bases). CDR3 length: 17 amino acids. With 5 bases removed from V and 0 bases from J, the gap between germline ends came to 16 bases. Germline assignment: CDR1 LNHDA and CDR2 SQIVND (reference sequence). This CDR3 is CASSDRGTGATNEKLFF. The CDR3 DNA reads TGTGCCAGTAGTGACAGAGGCACGGGGGCAACTAATGAAAAACTGTTTTTT.

The chain employs TRBV13 and TRBJ1-2; possibly TRBD1 for D (5 bases). Germline loops: CDR1 PRHDT, CDR2 FYEKMQ (reference sequence). The CDR3 runs to 14 residues. Trimming cost V 5 bases and J 3 bases, with 13 bases left between them. Here the CDR3 DNA reads TGTGCCAGCAGCGAACAGGAGACCTACTATGGCTACACCTTC. It is translated as CASSEQETYYGYTF. Filled out from reference TRBV13 and TRBJ1-2, the complete variable domain reads AAGVIQSPRHLIKEKRETATLKCYPIPRHDTVYWYQQGPGQDPQFLISFYEKMQSDKGSIPDRFSAQQFSDYHSELNMSSLELGDSALYFCASSEQETYYGYTFGSGTRLTVV.

This clone appeared once. V gene TRBV6-5 combines with J gene TRBJ2-2; D gene ambiguous. CDR1 and CDR2 from the germline V gene are MNHEY and SVGAGI. This CDR3 spans 16 amino acids. The V and J ends lost 0 bases and 4 bases respectively, with 12 bases between them. CDR3 sequence reads: CASSYSTGFPTGELFF. The CDR3 DNA follows: TGTGCCAGCAGTTACTCGACCGGGTTTCCCACCGGGGAGCTGTTTTTT.

This sequence joins TRBV11-2 and TRBJ1-1, with TRBD1 identical over 9 bases. The CDR3 is made up of 17 amino acids. V was pared by 3 bases and J by 4 bases, with 12 bases of the junction left unmatched. CDR1 is SGHAT and CDR2 is FQNNGV in the germline V gene. CDR3 protein: CASSLLPGQGWSTEAFF. CDR3 DNA sequence: TGTGCCAGCAGCTTGCTTCCGGGACAGGGATGGAGCACTGAAGCTTTCTTT. Combining the CDR3 with reference TRBV11-2 and TRBJ1-1 gives the whole variable domain EAGVAQSPRYKIIEKRQSVAFWCNPISGHATLYWYQQILGQGPKLLIQFQNNGVVDDSQLPKDRFSAERLKGVDSTLKIQPAKLEDSAVYLCASSLLPGQGWSTEAFFGQGTRLTVV.